The rows below give T cell receptor beta chains drawn from one sample of a study of T cell responses to AZD1222 COVID-19 vaccine. Clones were sequenced by immunoSEQ multiplex PCR, and TCRdb holds only the in-frame ones, with some missing. Among around 94,000 clones listed, around 82% were seen once. The sequencing used peripheral blood, collected on day 0 of AZD1222 vaccination. The receptor set was obtained from an adult in good health. CDR3s include the opening cysteine and the closing phenylalanine or tryptophan. D genes are given only for firm matches. Size is stated for part of the rows, as once, few or many counts, or as a class when the clone is expanded.

V gene: TRBV18
clone size: NA
D gene: NA
J gene: TRBJ1-2
CDR3 DNA: TGTGCCAGCTCACCTAGGTCGGACCCTGACTATGGCTACACCTTC
CDR3 protein: CASSPRSDPDYGYTF

V gene: TRBV19
clone size: NA
D gene: NA
J gene: TRBJ1-4
CDR3 DNA: TGTGCCAGTAGTATAGGTGGGGGTTCCAATGAAAAACTGTTTTTT
CDR3 protein: CASSIGGGSNEKLFF

V gene: TRBV7-2
clone size: NA
D gene: TRBD2
J gene: TRBJ2-1
CDR3 DNA: TGTGCCAGCAGCTTAGCCCCTGGACTAGCGAGGGGTGAGCAGTTCTTC
CDR3 protein: CASSLAPGLARGEQFF

V gene: TRBV5-1
clone size: NA
D gene: TRBD1
J gene: TRBJ1-2
CDR3 DNA: TGCGCCAGCAGCTTGACTAGACAGGGAGACTATGGCTACACCTTC
CDR3 protein: CASSLTRQGDYGYTF

V gene: TRBV9
clone size: few
D gene: TRBD2
J gene: TRBJ2-3
CDR3 DNA: TGTGCCAGCAGCGGACGGACTAGCACCGGCACAGATACGCAGTATTTT
CDR3 protein: CASSGRTSTGTDTQYF

V gene: TRBV18
clone size: NA
D gene: NA
J gene: TRBJ2-3
CDR3 DNA: TGTGCCAGCTCAAACCCGACTGGGGCTACAGATACGCAGTATTTT
CDR3 protein: CASSNPTGATDTQYF

V gene: TRBV12-3/TRBV12-4
clone size: NA
D gene: NA
J gene: TRBJ1-1
CDR3 DNA: TGTGCCAGCAGTTTCGGGATGAACACTGAAGCTTTCTTT
CDR3 protein: CASSFGMNTEAFF

V gene: TRBV21-1
clone size: few
D gene: NA
J gene: TRBJ1-5
CDR3 DNA: TGTGCCAGCAGTTCGTGCAGGAGCAATCAGCCCCAGCATTTT
CDR3 protein: CASSSCRSNQPQHF

V gene: TRBV7-2
clone size: NA
D gene: TRBD1
J gene: TRBJ1-2
CDR3 DNA: TGTGCCAGCAGATCGACAGGGGTGAGCTATGGCTACACCTTC
CDR3 protein: CASRSTGVSYGYTF

V gene: TRBV13
clone size: NA
D gene: TRBD2
J gene: TRBJ2-2
CDR3 DNA: TGTGCCAGCAGCGCGGGACTAGCGGGAGCTCGTAACACCGGGGAGCTGTTTTTT
CDR3 protein: CASSAGLAGARNTGELFF

V gene: TRBV6-2/TRBV6-3
clone size: NA
D gene: TRBD2
J gene: TRBJ2-3
CDR3 DNA: TGTGCCAGCAGTTACTCGCTAGCGGGAGGCACAGATACGCAGTATTTT
CDR3 protein: CASSYSLAGGTDTQYF

V gene: TRBV24-1
clone size: NA
D gene: TRBD1
J gene: TRBJ1-1
CDR3 DNA: TGTGCCACCAGTGCCGGGACAGCTGGGAACACTGAAGCTTTCTTT
CDR3 protein: CATSAGTAGNTEAFF

V gene: TRBV7-2
clone size: NA
D gene: TRBD1
J gene: TRBJ1-2
CDR3 DNA: TGTGCCAGCAGCTTGAGACCCGGGACAGGGATCTTGGGTGGCTACACCTTC
CDR3 protein: CASSLRPGTGILGGYTF

V gene: TRBV9
clone size: NA
D gene: TRBD2
J gene: TRBJ2-7
CDR3 DNA: TGTGCCAGCAGCGTAGACGGGAGGGCCGAGGACGAGCAGTACTTC
CDR3 protein: CASSVDGRAEDEQYF

V gene: TRBV5-1
clone size: NA
D gene: TRBD2
J gene: TRBJ2-5
CDR3 DNA: TGCGCCAGCAGCCCTTTATTGACTAGCGGGACCCAAGAGACCCAGTACTTC
CDR3 protein: CASSPLLTSGTQETQYF

V gene: TRBV10-3
clone size: NA
D gene: TRBD1
J gene: TRBJ1-2
CDR3 DNA: TGTGCCATCAGTGAGTCCCCCGGGACAGGGCGGGTCTACACCTTC
CDR3 protein: CAISESPGTGRVYTF

V gene: TRBV7-9
clone size: NA
D gene: NA
J gene: TRBJ2-3
CDR3 DNA: TGTGCCAGCAGTGGGATTACAGATACGCAGTATTTT
CDR3 protein: CASSGITDTQYF

V gene: TRBV7-7
clone size: NA
D gene: TRBD2
J gene: TRBJ2-1
CDR3 DNA: TGTGCTAGCAGCCGTAGCGGGAGCCGCTACAATGAGCAGTTCTTC
CDR3 protein: CASSRSGSRYNEQFF

V gene: TRBV11-3
clone size: NA
D gene: NA
J gene: TRBJ1-4
CDR3 DNA: TGTGCCAGCAGCCCGAGGAGGGGTCCCTCTAATGAAAAACTGTTTTTT
CDR3 protein: CASSPRRGPSNEKLFF

V gene: TRBV2
clone size: NA
D gene: TRBD1
J gene: TRBJ1-5
CDR3 DNA: TGTGCCACAGGGGGGACAGGGCCCTTTCAGCCCCAGCATTTT
CDR3 protein: CATGGTGPFQPQHF

V gene: TRBV6-6
clone size: NA
D gene: TRBD1
J gene: TRBJ1-3
CDR3 DNA: TGTGCCAGCAGTGCCCTCAGACAGGGTGGAAACACCATATATTTT
CDR3 protein: CASSALRQGGNTIYF

V gene: TRBV6-2/TRBV6-3
clone size: NA
D gene: NA
J gene: TRBJ1-3
CDR3 DNA: TGTGCCAGCAGTACCCGGGGAAGCTCTGGAAACACCATATATTTT
CDR3 protein: CASSTRGSSGNTIYF

V gene: TRBV4-2
clone size: NA
D gene: NA
J gene: TRBJ2-4
CDR3 DNA: TGTGCCAGCAGCCAAATAGGAACAGGGCTGGACATTCAGTACTTC
CDR3 protein: CASSQIGTGLDIQYF

V gene: TRBV5-6
clone size: NA
D gene: NA
J gene: TRBJ1-2
CDR3 DNA: TGTGCCAGCAGCTTACGACAGAGACCTAACTATGGCTACACCTTC
CDR3 protein: CASSLRQRPNYGYTF

V gene: TRBV19
clone size: NA
D gene: NA
J gene: TRBJ1-5
CDR3 DNA: TGTGCCAGTAGCAGGACGGAACCAAATCAGCCCCAGCATTTT
CDR3 protein: CASSRTEPNQPQHF

V gene: TRBV15
clone size: NA
D gene: NA
J gene: TRBJ1-2
CDR3 DNA: TGTGCCACCAGCAGAGATTTTGGGGGATTAAGTGGCTACACCTTC
CDR3 protein: CATSRDFGGLSGYTF

V gene: TRBV28
clone size: NA
D gene: NA
J gene: TRBJ1-2
CDR3 DNA: TGTGCCAGCAGCACAGACAGAATTTATGGCTACACCTTC
CDR3 protein: CASSTDRIYGYTF